A selection of T cell receptor beta chains follows, all from one sample in a study of T cell responses to AZD1222 COVID-19 vaccine. The assay was immunoSEQ multiplex PCR, and TCRdb's table has in-frame clones only and misses some. This sample has roughly 130,000 clones, with 75% to 90% found just once. Here the sequenced sample was peripheral blood, taken on day 0 of AZD1222 vaccination. The origin of the receptors is an adult in good health. CDR3s include the opening cysteine and the closing phenylalanine or tryptophan. The order of the fields is V gene, D gene, J gene, clone size, CDR3 protein, CDR3 DNA. The D gene is left open where the match is weak. Clone sizes are given selectively: once, few, many, or a class where the clone is expanded.

TRBV3-1/TRBV3-2	TRBD2	TRBJ2-1	-	CASSPLLAGGQVEQFF	TGTGCCAGCAGCCCCTTACTAGCGGGGGGGCAGGTTGAGCAGTTCTTC
TRBV5-1	TRBD1	TRBJ2-7	-	CASSLGGQGYEQYF	TGCGCCAGCAGCTTGGGGGGACAGGGCTACGAGCAGTACTTC
TRBV7-9	-	TRBJ1-5	few	CASSFGDQPQHF	TGTGCCAGCAGCTTCGGGGATCAGCCCCAGCATTTT
TRBV6-4	-	TRBJ1-5	-	CASSGESNQPQHF	TGTGCCAGCAGTGGTGAGAGCAATCAGCCCCAGCATTTT
TRBV18	-	TRBJ1-1	few	CASSPSLSGARSTEAFF	TGTGCCAGCTCACCTAGCTTATCCGGGGCGCGTAGCACTGAAGCTTTCTTT
TRBV6-1	TRBD1	TRBJ2-7	-	CASSENRLGTEYEQYF	TGTGCCAGCAGTGAGAACCGCCTCGGGACAGAATACGAGCAGTACTTC
TRBV27	-	TRBJ2-7	-	CASSLSLAAPYEQYF	TGTGCCAGCAGTTTATCTTTAGCGGCGCCGTACGAGCAGTACTTC
TRBV13	TRBD2	TRBJ2-5	-	CASSRGDYGGETQYF	TGTGCCAGCAGCCGCGGGGACTATGGAGGGGAGACCCAGTACTTC
TRBV4-2	-	TRBJ2-5	once	CASRRITPYSEETQYF	TGTGCCAGCCGCCGCATCACGCCATACTCAGAGGAGACCCAGTACTTC
TRBV11-2	-	TRBJ1-2	-	CASSLGSTNYGYTF	TGTGCCAGCAGCTTAGGAAGCACCAACTATGGCTACACCTTC
TRBV6-5	-	TRBJ1-2	-	CASSYSAGGLGYGYTF	TGTGCCAGCAGTTACTCGGCTGGGGGGTTGGGCTATGGCTACACCTTC
TRBV29-1	-	TRBJ1-1	once	CSVEAARNEAFF	TGCAGCGTTGAGGCGGCACGAAATGAAGCTTTCTTT
TRBV5-1	-	TRBJ1-5	-	CASSFEPNQPQHF	TGCGCCAGCAGCTTTGAACCCAATCAGCCCCAGCATTTT
TRBV7-9	TRBD2	TRBJ2-1	few	CASSLRLAASTYEQFF	TGTGCCAGCAGCTTACGACTAGCGGCCTCAACGTATGAGCAGTTCTTC